A selection of T cell receptor beta chains follows, all from one sample in a study of CD8 T cells in ankylosing spondylitis. TCRdb fed the 5' RACE reads into MiXCR, producing one record per CDR3 protein. The repertoire has around 770,000 distinct CDR3 sequences, under 20% of them found once; the top ten carry about 19%. The sequenced sample consisted of blood, either unsorted or a sorted T cell fraction (not recorded which). The receptors were gathered from a male donor with ankylosing spondylitis. Both conserved end residues are part of each CDR3. D genes are given only for firm matches. Clone sizes are given selectively: once, few, many, or a class where the clone is expanded.

clone_size	v_call	j_call	d_call	cdr3_nt	cdr3_aa
few	TRBV4-1	TRBJ2-7	.	TGCGCCAGCAGCCCCAAGGAGGGGGGCTACGAGCAGTACTTC	CASSPKEGGYEQYF
.	TRBV24-1	TRBJ2-2	TRBD1	TGTGCCTCCGAGGGGGCGCGGAGGACCGGGGAGCTGTTTTTT	CASEGARRTGELFF
.	TRBV3-1	TRBJ1-1	TRBD1	TGTGCCAGCAGCCAAGGGACAGGGGGCTCCCCTGAAGCTTTCTTT	CASSQGTGGSPEAFF
many	TRBV21-1	TRBJ1-3	.	TGTGCCAGCAGCAAGCACAGTCGCTTCTCCACCATATATTTT	CASSKHSRFSTIYF
once	TRBV29-1	TRBJ2-5	TRBD2	TGCAGCGTTGAGGGGGGGTGGACTAGCGGGGAAGAGACCCAGTACTTC	CSVEGGWTSGEETQYF
few	TRBV6-5	TRBJ1-2	TRBD1	TGTGCCAGCTCGAGGGGGCGAGGTGGCTACACCTTC	CASSRGRGGYTF
.	TRBV6-5	TRBJ2-1	TRBD2	TGTGCCAGCAGTTACTCGGCGCTAGCGGGTCGGTTCTTC	CASSYSALAGRFF
.	TRBV5-1	TRBJ2-5	.	TGCGCCAGCAGCCCGGGACATCTGTCAGAGACCCAGTACTTC	CASSPGHLSETQYF
few	TRBV24-1	TRBJ2-1	.	TGTGCCACCAGTGACTCCTCACTGATGAATGAGCAGTTCTTC	CATSDSSLMNEQFF
many	TRBV7-9	TRBJ2-7	TRBD2	TGTGCCAGCAGCTTAGCAGCGGGAGGGACCTACGAGCAGTACTTC	CASSLAAGGTYEQYF
.	TRBV24-1	TRBJ2-7	.	TGTGCGAAGGCCCCCTACGAGCAGTACTTC	CAKAPYEQYF
few	TRBV7-9	TRBJ2-2	TRBD1	TGTGCCAGCAGCTCACGTTCGGGACAGGCATTGGTCGGGGAGCTGTTTTTT	CASSSRSGQALVGELFF
.	TRBV20-1	TRBJ2-7	TRBD2	TGCAGTGCTATCTACTCAGCGGGGGCCTCCTACGAGCAGTACTTC	CSAIYSAGASYEQYF
.	TRBV20-1	TRBJ1-5	.	TGCAGTGCGAGCGGGCAGGGGCATAGCAATCAGCCCCAGCATTTT	CSASGQGHSNQPQHF
.	TRBV12-3/TRBV12-4	TRBJ1-5	.	TGTGCCAGCAGTTTATGGGGGGGGAATGCCCAGCATTTT	CASSLWGGNAQHF
.	TRBV11-2	TRBJ2-3	.	TGTGCCAGCAGCTTAGTGGGTAGATCTAGCACAGATACGCAGTATTTT	CASSLVGRSSTDTQYF